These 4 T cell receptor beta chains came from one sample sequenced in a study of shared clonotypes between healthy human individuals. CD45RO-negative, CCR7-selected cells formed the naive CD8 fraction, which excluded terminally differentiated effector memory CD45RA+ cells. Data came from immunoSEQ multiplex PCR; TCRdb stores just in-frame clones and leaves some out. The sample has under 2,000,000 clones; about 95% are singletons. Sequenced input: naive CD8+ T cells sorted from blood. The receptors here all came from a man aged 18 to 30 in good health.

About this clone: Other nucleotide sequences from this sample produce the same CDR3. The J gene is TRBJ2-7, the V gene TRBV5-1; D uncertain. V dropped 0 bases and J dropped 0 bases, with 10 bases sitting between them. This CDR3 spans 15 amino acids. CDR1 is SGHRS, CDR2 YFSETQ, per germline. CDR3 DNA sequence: TGCGCCAGCAGCTTGGATCCTGGCGGCTCCTACGAGCAGTACTTC. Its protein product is CASSLDPGGSYEQYF.

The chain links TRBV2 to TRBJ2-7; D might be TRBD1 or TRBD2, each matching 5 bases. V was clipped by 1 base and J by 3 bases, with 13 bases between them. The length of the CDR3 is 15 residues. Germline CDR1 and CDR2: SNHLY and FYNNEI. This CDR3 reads CASSEVRQGDYEQYF. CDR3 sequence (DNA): TGTGCCAGCAGTGAAGTGCGGCAGGGAGACTACGAGCAGTACTTC.

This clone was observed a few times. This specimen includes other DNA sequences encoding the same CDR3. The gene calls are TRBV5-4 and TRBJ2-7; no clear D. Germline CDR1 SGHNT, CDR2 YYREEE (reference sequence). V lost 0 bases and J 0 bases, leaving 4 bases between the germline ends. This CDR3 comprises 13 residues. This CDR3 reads CASSLDISYEQYF. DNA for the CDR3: TGTGCCAGCAGCTTGGACATCTCCTACGAGCAGTACTTC.

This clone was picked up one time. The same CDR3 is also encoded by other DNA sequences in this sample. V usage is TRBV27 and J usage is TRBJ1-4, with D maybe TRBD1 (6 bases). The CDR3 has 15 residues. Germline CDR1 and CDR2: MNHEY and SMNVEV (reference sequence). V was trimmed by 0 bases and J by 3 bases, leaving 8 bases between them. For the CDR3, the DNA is TGTGCCAGCAGTTTATCGGCAGGGGCTAATGAAAAACTGTTTTTT. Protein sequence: CASSLSAGANEKLFF.